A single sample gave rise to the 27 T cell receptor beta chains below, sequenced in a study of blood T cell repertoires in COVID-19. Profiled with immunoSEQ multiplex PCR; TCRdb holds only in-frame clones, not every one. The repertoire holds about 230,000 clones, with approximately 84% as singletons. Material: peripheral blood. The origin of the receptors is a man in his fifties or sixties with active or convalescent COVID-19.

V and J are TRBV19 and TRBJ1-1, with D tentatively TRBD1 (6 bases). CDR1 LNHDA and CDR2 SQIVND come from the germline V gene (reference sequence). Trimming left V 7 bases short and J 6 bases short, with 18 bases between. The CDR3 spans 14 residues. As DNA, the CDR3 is TGTGCCAGTACCCTGACACGGGGGGCCCCTGAAGCTTTCTTT. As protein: CASTLTRGAPEAFF.

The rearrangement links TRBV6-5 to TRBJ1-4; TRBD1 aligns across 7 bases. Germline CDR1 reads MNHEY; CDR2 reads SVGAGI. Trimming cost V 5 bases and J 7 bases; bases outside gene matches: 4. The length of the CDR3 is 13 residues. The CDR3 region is CASSRQGPEKLFF. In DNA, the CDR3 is TGTGCCAGCAGTAGACAGGGTCCTGAAAAACTGTTTTTT.

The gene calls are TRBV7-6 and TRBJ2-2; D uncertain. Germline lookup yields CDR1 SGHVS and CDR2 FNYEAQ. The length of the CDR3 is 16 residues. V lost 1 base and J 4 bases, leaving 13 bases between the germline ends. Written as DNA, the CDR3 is TGTGCCAGCAGCTTAGTAGCAGAGTTTCCCACCGGGGAGCTGTTTTTT. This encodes CASSLVAEFPTGELFF.

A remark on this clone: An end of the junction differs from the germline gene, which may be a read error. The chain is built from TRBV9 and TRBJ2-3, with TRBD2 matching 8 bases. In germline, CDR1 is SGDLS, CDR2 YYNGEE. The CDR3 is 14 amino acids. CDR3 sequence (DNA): TGTGCCAGTAGCGGGGCCGCTAGCACAGATACGCAGTATTTT. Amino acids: CASSGAASTDTQYF.

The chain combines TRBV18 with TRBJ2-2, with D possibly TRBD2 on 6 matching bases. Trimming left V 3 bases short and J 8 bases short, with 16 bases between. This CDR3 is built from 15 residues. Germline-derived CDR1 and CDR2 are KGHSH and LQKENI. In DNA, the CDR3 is TGTGCCAGCTCACCCGGGACTGCCGAGGGAGGGGAGCTGTTTTTT. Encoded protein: CASSPGTAEGGELFF.

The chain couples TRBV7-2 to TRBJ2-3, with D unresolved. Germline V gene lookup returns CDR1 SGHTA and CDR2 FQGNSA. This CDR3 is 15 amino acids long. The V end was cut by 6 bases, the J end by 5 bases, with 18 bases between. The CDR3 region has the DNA TGTGCCAGCAGTCGCAATATAGTTAGTGAAGATACGCAGTATTTT. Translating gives CASSRNIVSEDTQYF. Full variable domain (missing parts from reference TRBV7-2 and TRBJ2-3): GAGVSQSPSNKVTEKGKDVELRCDPISGHTALYWYRQSLGQGLEFLIYFQGNSAPDKSGLPSDRFSAERTGGSVSTLTIQRTQQEDSAVYLCASSRNIVSEDTQYFGPGTRLTVL.

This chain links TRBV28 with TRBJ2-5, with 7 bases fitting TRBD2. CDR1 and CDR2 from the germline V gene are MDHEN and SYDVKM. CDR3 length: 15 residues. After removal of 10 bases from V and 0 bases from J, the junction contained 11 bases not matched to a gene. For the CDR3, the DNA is TGTGCCACCGCCGGGACTACTATAAACCAAGAGACCCAGTACTTC. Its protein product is CATAGTTINQETQYF.

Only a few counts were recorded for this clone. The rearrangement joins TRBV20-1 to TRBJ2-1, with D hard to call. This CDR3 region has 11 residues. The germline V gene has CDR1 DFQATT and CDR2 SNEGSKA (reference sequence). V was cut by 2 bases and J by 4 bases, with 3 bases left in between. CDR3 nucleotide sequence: TGCAGTGCTAGACTATACAATGAGCAGTTCTTC. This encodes CSARLYNEQFF.

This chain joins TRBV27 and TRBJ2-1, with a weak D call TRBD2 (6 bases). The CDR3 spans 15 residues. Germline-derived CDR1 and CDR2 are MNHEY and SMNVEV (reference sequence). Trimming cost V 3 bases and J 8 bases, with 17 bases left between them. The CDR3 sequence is CASSLETLAYHEQFF. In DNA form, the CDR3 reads TGTGCCAGCAGTTTGGAGACTCTAGCGTACCATGAGCAGTTCTTC.

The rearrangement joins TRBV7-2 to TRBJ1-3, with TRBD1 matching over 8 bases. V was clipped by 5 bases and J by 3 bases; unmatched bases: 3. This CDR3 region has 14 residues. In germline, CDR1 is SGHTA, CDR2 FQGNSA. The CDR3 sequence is CASSIGTGGNTIYF. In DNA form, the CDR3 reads TGTGCCAGCAGCATCGGGACAGGTGGAAACACCATATATTTT.

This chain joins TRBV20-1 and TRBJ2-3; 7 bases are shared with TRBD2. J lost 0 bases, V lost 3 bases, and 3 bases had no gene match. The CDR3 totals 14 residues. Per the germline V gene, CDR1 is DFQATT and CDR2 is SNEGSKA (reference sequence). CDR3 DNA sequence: TGCAGTGCTAGTGGGGGGGGAAGCACAGATACGCAGTATTTT. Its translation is CSASGGGSTDTQYF.

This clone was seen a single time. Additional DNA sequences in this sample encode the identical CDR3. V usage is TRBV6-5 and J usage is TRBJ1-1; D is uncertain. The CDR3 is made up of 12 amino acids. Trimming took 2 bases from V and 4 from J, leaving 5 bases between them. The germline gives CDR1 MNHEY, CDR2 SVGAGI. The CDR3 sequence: CASSYGGTEAFF. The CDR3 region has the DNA TGTGCCAGCAGTTACGGAGGCACTGAAGCTTTCTTT.

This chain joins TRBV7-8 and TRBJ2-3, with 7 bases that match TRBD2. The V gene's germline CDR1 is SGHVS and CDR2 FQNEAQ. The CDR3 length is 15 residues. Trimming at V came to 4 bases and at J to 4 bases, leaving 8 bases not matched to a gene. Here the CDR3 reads CASSSRTSVSDTQYF. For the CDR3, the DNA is TGTGCCAGCAGCTCCCGGACTAGTGTGTCAGATACGCAGTATTTT. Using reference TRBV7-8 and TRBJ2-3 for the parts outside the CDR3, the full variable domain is GAGVSQSPRYKVAKRGQDVALRCDPISGHVSLFWYQQALGQGPEFLTYFQNEAQLDKSGLPSDRFFAERPEGSVSTLKIQRTQQEDSAVYLCASSSRTSVSDTQYFGPGTRLTVL.

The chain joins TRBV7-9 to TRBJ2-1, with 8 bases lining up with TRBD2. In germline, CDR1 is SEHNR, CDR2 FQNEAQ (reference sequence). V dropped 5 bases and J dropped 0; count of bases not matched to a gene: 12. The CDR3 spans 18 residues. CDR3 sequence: CASSRRGGETISYNEQFF. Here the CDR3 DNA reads TGTGCCAGCAGCCGTCGGGGGGGAGAGACAATCTCCTACAATGAGCAGTTCTTC. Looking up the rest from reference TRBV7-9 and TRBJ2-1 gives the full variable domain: DTGVSQNPRHKITKRGQNVTFRCDPISEHNRLYWYRQTLGQGPEFLTYFQNEAQLEKSRLLSDRFSAERPKGSFSTLEIQRTEQGDSAMYLCASSRRGGETISYNEQFFGPGTRLTVL.

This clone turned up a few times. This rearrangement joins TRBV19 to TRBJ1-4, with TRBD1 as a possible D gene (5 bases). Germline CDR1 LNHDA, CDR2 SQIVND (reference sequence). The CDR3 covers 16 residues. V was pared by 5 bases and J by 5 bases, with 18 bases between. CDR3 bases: TGTGCCAGTAGTTCCCCCAGGGAGGGAGGGAATGAAAAACTGTTTTTT. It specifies CASSSPREGGNEKLFF. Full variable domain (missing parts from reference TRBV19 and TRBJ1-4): DGGITQSPKYLFRKEGQNVTLSCEQNLNHDAMYWYRQDPGQGLRLIYYSQIVNDFQKGDIAEGYSVSREKKESFPLTVTSAQKNPTAFYLCASSSPREGGNEKLFFGSGTQLSVL.

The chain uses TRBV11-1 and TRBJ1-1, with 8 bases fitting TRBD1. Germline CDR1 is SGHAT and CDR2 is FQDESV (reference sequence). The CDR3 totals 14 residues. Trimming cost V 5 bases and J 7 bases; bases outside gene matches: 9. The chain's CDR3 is CASSPTRGQGEAFF. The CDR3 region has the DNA TGTGCCAGCAGCCCAACCAGGGGGCAGGGTGAAGCTTTCTTT. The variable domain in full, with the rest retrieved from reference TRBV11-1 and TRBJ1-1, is EAEVAQSPRYKITEKSQAVAFWCDPISGHATLYWYRQILGQGPELLVQFQDESVVDDSQLPKDRFSAERLKGVDSTLKIQPAELGDSAMYLCASSPTRGQGEAFFGQGTRLTVV.

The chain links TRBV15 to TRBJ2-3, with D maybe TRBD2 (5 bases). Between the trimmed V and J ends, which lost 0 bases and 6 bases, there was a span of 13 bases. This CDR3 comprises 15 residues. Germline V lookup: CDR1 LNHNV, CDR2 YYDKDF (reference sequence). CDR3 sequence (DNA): TGTGCCACCAGCAGAGACCTGGCGGGTGTCGATACGCAGTATTTT. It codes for CATSRDLAGVDTQYF. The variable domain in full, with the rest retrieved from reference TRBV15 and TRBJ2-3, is DAMVIQNPRYQVTQFGKPVTLSCSQTLNHNVMYWYQQKSSQAPKLLFHYYDKDFNNEADTPDNFQSRRPNTSFCFLDIRSPGLGDTAMYLCATSRDLAGVDTQYFGPGTRLTVL.

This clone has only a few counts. CDR3 residues: CASSLVPGWTDTQYF. CDR3 in DNA: TGTGCCAGCAGCTTAGTTCCGGGGTGGACAGATACGCAGTATTTT. The chain carries TRBV11-1 and TRBJ2-3, with D possibly matching TRBD2 (5 bases). Germline CDR1 is SGHAT and CDR2 is FQDESV (reference sequence). This CDR3 comprises 15 residues. Deletions cut 1 base from V and 3 bases from J, with 11 bases between. The full variable domain, rest sourced from reference TRBV11-1 and TRBJ2-3, is EAEVAQSPRYKITEKSQAVAFWCDPISGHATLYWYRQILGQGPELLVQFQDESVVDDSQLPKDRFSAERLKGVDSTLKIQPAELGDSAMYLCASSLVPGWTDTQYFGPGTRLTVL.

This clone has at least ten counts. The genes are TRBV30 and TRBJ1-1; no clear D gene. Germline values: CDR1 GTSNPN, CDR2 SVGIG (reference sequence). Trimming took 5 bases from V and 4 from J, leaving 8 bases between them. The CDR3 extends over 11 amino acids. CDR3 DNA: TGTGCCTGGGGGAGGAGCACTGAAGCTTTCTTT. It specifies CAWGRSTEAFF.

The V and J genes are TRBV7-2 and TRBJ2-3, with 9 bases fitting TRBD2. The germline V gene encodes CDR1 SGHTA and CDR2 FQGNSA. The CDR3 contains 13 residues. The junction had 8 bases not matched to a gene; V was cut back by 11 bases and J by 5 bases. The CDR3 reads CASGAGGIDTQYF. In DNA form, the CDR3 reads TGTGCCTCCGGGGCGGGAGGGATAGATACGCAGTATTTT.

The CDR3 DNA reads as TGCGCCAGCAGCCAGAACAGGGGTCAGGGGGAAGCTTTCTTT. It is translated as CASSQNRGQGEAFF. The chain is built from TRBV4-1 and TRBJ1-1, with 7 nucleotides matching TRBD1. CDR1 MGHRA and CDR2 YSYEKL come from the germline V gene. The CDR3 totals 14 residues. Losses at the gene ends were 3 bases for V and 8 bases for J; bases not matched to a gene: 9.

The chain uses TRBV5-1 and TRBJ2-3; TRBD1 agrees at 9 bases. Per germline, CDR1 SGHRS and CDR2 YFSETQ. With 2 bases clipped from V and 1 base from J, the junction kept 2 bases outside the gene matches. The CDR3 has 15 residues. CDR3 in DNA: TGCGCCAGCAGCTTTGGGGACAGGGGCACAGATACGCAGTATTTT. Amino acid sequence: CASSFGDRGTDTQYF. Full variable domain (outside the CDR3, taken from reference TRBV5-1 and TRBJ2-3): KAGVTQTPRYLIKTRGQQVTLSCSPISGHRSVSWYQQTPGQGLQFLFEYFSETQRNKGNFPGRFSGRQFSNSRSEMNVSTLELGDSALYLCASSFGDRGTDTQYFGPGTRLTVL.

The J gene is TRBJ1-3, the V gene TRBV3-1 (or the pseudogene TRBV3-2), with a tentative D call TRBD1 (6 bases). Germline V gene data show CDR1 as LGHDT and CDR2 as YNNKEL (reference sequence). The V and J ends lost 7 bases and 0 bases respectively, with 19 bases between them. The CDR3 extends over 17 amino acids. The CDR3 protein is CASTLRSGAVSGNTIYF. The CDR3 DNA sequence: TGTGCCAGCACCCTAAGATCAGGGGCTGTCTCTGGAAACACCATATATTTT.

The CDR3 is CASSLQQGVQPQHF. DNA of the CDR3: TGTGCCAGCAGCTTACAACAGGGGGTGCAGCCCCAGCATTTT. J is TRBJ1-5 and V is TRBV7-6, with 8 bases lining up with TRBD1. This CDR3 has 14 amino acids. CDR1 and CDR2 from the germline V gene are SGHVS and FNYEAQ. V shed 2 bases and J 7 bases; nucleotides not matched to a gene: 4. Based on the CDR3 plus reference TRBV7-6 and TRBJ1-5, the full variable domain is GAGVSQSPRYKVTKRGQDVALRCDPISGHVSLYWYRQALGQGPEFLTYFNYEAQQDKSGLPNDRFSAERPEGSISTLTIQRTEQRDSAMYRCASSLQQGVQPQHFGDGTRLSIL.

The CDR3 loop is CASSRRGGMSSYNEQFF. DNA for the CDR3: TGTGCCAGCAGCCGCCGCGGGGGGATGAGCTCCTACAATGAGCAGTTCTTC. The chain joins TRBV14 to TRBJ2-1; 8 bases match TRBD2. CDR1 is SGHDN and CDR2 is FVKESK in the germline V gene. V was pared by 4 bases and J by 0 bases, with 8 bases of the junction left unmatched. There are 17 residues in the CDR3.

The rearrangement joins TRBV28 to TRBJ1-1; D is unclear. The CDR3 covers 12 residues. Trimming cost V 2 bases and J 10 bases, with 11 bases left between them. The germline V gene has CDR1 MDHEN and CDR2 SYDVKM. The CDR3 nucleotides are TGTGCCAGCAGTTTACCTATAGTCGGAGCTTTCTTT. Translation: CASSLPIVGAFF.

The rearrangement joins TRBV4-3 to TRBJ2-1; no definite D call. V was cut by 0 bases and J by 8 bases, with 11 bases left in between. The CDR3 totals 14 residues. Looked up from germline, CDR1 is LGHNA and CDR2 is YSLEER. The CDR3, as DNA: TGCGCCAGCAGCCAAGAGGGTAGAGGTGATGAGCAGTTCTTC. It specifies CASSQEGRGDEQFF.